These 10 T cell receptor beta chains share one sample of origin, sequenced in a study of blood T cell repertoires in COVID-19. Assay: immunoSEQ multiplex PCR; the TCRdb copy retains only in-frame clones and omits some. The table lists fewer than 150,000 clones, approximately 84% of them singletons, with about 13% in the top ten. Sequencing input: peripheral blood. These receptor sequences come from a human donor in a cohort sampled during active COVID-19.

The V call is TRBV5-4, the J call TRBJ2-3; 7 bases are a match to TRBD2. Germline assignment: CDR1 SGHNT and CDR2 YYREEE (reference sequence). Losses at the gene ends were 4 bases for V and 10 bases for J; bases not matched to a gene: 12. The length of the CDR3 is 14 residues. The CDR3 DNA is TGTGCCAGCAGCCCGGGACTGGCGGGGGAAGCGCAGTATTTT. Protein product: CASSPGLAGEAQYF.

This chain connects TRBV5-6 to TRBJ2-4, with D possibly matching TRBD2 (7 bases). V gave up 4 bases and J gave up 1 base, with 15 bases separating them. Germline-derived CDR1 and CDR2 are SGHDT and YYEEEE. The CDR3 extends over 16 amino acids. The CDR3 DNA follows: TGTGCCAGCAGCCGGGGGCGGGGGCAGGCCAAAAACATTCAGTACTTC. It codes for CASSRGRGQAKNIQYF.

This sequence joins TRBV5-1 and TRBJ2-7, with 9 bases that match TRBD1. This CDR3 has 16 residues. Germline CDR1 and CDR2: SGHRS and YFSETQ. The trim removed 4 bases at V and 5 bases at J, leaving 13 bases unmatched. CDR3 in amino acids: CASSPSFGTGWHEQYF. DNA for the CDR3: TGCGCCAGCAGCCCAAGCTTCGGGACAGGGTGGCACGAGCAGTACTTC. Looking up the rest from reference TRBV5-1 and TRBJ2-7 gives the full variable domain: KAGVTQTPRYLIKTRGQQVTLSCSPISGHRSVSWYQQTPGQGLQFLFEYFSETQRNKGNFPGRFSGRQFSNSRSEMNVSTLELGDSALYLCASSPSFGTGWHEQYFGPGTRLTVT.

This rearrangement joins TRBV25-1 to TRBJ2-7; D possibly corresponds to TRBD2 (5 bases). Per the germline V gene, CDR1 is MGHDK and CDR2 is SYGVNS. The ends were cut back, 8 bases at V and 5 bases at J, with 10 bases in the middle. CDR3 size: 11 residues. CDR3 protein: CASEGIDEQYF. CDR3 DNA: TGTGCCAGCGAGGGTATCGACGAGCAGTACTTC.

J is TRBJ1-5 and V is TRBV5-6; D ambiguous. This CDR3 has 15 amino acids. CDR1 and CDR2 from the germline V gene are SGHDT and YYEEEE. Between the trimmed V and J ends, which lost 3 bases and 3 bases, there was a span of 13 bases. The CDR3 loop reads CASSSNGFDNQPQHF. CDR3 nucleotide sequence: TGTGCCAGCAGCTCGAACGGGTTCGACAATCAGCCCCAGCATTTT.

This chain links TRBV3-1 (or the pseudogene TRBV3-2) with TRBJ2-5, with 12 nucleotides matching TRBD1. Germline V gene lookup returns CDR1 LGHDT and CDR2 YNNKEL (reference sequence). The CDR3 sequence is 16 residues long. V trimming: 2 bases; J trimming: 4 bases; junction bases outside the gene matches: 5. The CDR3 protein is CASSQTGTGGGETQYF. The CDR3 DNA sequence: TGTGCCAGCAGCCAAACCGGGACAGGGGGCGGAGAGACCCAGTACTTC.

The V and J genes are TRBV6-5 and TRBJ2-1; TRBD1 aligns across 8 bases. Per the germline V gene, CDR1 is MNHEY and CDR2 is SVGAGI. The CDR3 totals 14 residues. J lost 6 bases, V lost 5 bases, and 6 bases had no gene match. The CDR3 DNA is TGTGCCAGCAGTCCCTGGACAGGGTCCAATGAGCAGTTCTTC. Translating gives CASSPWTGSNEQFF.

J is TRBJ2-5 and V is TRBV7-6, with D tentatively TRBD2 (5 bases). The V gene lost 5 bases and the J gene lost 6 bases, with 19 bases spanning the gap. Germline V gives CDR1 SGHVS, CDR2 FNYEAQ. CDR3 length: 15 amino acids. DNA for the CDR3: TGTGCCAGCAGCCCCCTAACCGCCGGGGTTAAGACCCAGTACTTC. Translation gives CASSPLTAGVKTQYF.

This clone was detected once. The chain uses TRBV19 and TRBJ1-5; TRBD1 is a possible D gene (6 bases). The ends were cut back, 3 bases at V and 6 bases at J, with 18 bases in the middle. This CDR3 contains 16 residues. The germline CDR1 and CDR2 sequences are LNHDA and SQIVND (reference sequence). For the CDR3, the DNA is TGTGCCAGTAGTATCCCGTCTAGGGGGTTAAGTCAGCCCCAGCATTTT. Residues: CASSIPSRGLSQPQHF. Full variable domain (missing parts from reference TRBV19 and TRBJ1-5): DGGITQSPKYLFRKEGQNVTLSCEQNLNHDAMYWYRQDPGQGLRLIYYSQIVNDFQKGDIAEGYSVSREKKESFPLTVTSAQKNPTAFYLCASSIPSRGLSQPQHFGDGTRLSIL.

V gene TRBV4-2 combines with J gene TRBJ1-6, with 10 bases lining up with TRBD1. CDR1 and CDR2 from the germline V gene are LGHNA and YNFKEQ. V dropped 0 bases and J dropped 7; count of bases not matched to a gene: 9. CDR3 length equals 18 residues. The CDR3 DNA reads TGTGCCAGCAGCCAAGACCTTAGACAGGGGGCGCAAAATTCACCCCTCCACTTT. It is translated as CASSQDLRQGAQNSPLHF.